These 25 T cell receptor beta chains originate from one sample sequenced in a study of blood T cell repertoires in COVID-19. Libraries were prepared by immunoSEQ multiplex PCR; TCRdb keeps only in-frame clonotypes and omits some of them. The data contain around 150,000 clones, 80% to 90% of them singletons. Sample: peripheral blood. Receptor source: a woman aged 60 to 75 with COVID-19, enrolled during active disease.

The CDR3 DNA follows: TGTGCCAGTATGGGACTAGCGAATACGAACACCGGGGAGCTGTTTTTT. This codes for CASMGLANTNTGELFF. The chain recombines TRBV19 with TRBJ2-2; 10 bases match TRBD2. CDR1 LNHDA and CDR2 SQIVND come from the germline V gene (reference sequence). The CDR3 contains 16 residues. Germline trimming cut 7 bases from V and 0 bases from J; bases unmatched to any gene: 5.

V and J are TRBV6-1 and TRBJ2-2, with 13 bases fitting TRBD2. Germline trimming cut 1 base from V and 8 bases from J; bases unmatched to any gene: 4. Germline V CDR1 and CDR2: MNHNS, SASEGT. The length of the CDR3 is 16 residues. Here the CDR3 reads CASSEVGLAGRGELFF. Here the CDR3 DNA reads TGTGCCAGCAGTGAAGTGGGACTAGCGGGAAGGGGGGAGCTGTTTTTT.

The chain links TRBV5-1 to TRBJ2-5; D perhaps matches TRBD1 (6 bases). The CDR3 length is 16 residues. Germline loops: CDR1 SGHRS, CDR2 YFSETQ. V shed 2 bases and J shed 2 bases, with 16 bases lying between them. CDR3 in DNA: TGCGCCAGCAGCTTCCTGGGACCTAGGGGGCAAGAGACCCAGTACTTC. Protein product: CASSFLGPRGQETQYF. The full variable domain, with the rest looked up from reference TRBV5-1 and TRBJ2-5, is KAGVTQTPRYLIKTRGQQVTLSCSPISGHRSVSWYQQTPGQGLQFLFEYFSETQRNKGNFPGRFSGRQFSNSRSEMNVSTLELGDSALYLCASSFLGPRGQETQYFGPGTRLLVL.

This clone occurred a few times. The chain uses TRBV30 and TRBJ1-1; D remains unclear. CDR3 length: 12 residues. The V gene lost 4 bases and the J gene lost 5 bases, with 11 bases spanning the gap. The germline CDR1 and CDR2 sequences are GTSNPN and SVGIG (reference sequence). CDR3 nucleotides: TGTGCCTGGATGTCCAGGTTGACTGAAGCTTTCTTT. As protein: CAWMSRLTEAFF.

The chain combines TRBV30 with TRBJ1-5; D might be TRBD1 (6 bases). Between the trimmed V and J ends, which lost 2 bases and 2 bases, there was a span of 13 bases. This CDR3 contains 15 residues. Germline V lookup: CDR1 GTSNPN, CDR2 SVGIG (reference sequence). As DNA, the CDR3 is TGTGCCTGGAGTTCACAGGGACGGGGCAATCAGCCCCAGCATTTT. It specifies CAWSSQGRGNQPQHF.

This chain connects TRBV6-5 to TRBJ1-4, with 7 positions matching TRBD1. The CDR3 contains 13 residues. The germline gives CDR1 MNHEY, CDR2 SVGAGI. Trimming removed 5 bases from V and 5 bases from J; junction bases left unmatched: 2. The CDR3 sequence: CASSRQGNEKLFF. CDR3 in DNA: TGTGCCAGCAGTCGACAGGGAAATGAAAAACTGTTTTTT.

This chain connects TRBV19 to TRBJ1-6; weak D call: TRBD1 (6 bases). This CDR3 comprises 15 residues. Germline assignment: CDR1 LNHDA and CDR2 SQIVND (reference sequence). V was trimmed by 8 bases and J by 5 bases, leaving 16 bases between them. The CDR3 nucleotides are TGTGCCAGTCGAACACAGGGTGTAAATAATTCACCCCTCCACTTT. Translating it yields CASRTQGVNNSPLHF.

The chain uses TRBV19 and TRBJ1-1; TRBD1 agrees at 8 bases. The V segment lost 7 bases and the J segment 4 bases; nucleotides outside the gene matches: 11. CDR3 length: 15 amino acids. Germline assignment: CDR1 LNHDA and CDR2 SQIVND (reference sequence). The CDR3 DNA follows: TGTGCCAGTACCCAATGGACAGGGCAGAGCACTGAAGCTTTCTTT. Amino acids: CASTQWTGQSTEAFF.

This clone turned up a few times. The chain carries TRBV19 and TRBJ2-5; a weak D match, TRBD2 (6 bases). The CDR3 extends over 14 amino acids. CDR1 is LNHDA and CDR2 is SQIVND in the germline V gene (reference sequence). Trimming stripped 5 bases from V and 0 bases from J, with 10 bases between. CDR3 sequence reads: CASSLGGHQETQYF. CDR3 DNA: TGTGCCAGTAGTCTCGGGGGTCACCAAGAGACCCAGTACTTC.

V gene TRBV7-7 combines with J gene TRBJ1-1; D may be TRBD1 (5 bases). Germline V gene data show CDR1 as SSHAT and CDR2 as FNYEAQ (reference sequence). Trimming took 5 bases from V and 5 from J, leaving 12 bases between them. The CDR3 has 13 amino acids. CDR3 sequence: CASSRRRDTEAFF. In DNA form, the CDR3 reads TGTGCCAGCAGCCGCCGCAGGGATACTGAAGCTTTCTTT.

This clone appeared a few times. The chain joins TRBV3-1 (or the pseudogene TRBV3-2) to TRBJ2-7, with D possibly matching TRBD2 (5 bases). The CDR3 contains 14 residues. From germline, CDR1 is LGHDT and CDR2 YNNKEL (reference sequence). With 2 bases removed from V and 4 bases from J, the gap between germline ends came to 12 bases. In DNA form, the CDR3 reads TGTGCCAGCAGCCAACAACCGGGATTGTACGAGCAGTACTTC. It encodes CASSQQPGLYEQYF.

The CDR3 nucleotides are TGTGCTAGTGGACTCGGGACTACCACGCGGGCAGATACGCAGTATTTT. It codes for CASGLGTTTRADTQYF. V is TRBV12-5 and J is TRBJ2-3, with TRBD2 matching over 7 bases. CDR3 size: 16 residues. Germline CDR1 reads LGHNT; CDR2 reads FRNRAP. V dropped 6 bases and J dropped 4; count of bases not matched to a gene: 13.

The J gene is TRBJ2-5, the V gene TRBV7-9; D is unresolved. The V end was cut by 0 bases, the J end by 4 bases, with 6 bases between. CDR3 length: 13 residues. Germline V gene data show CDR1 as SEHNR and CDR2 as FQNEAQ (reference sequence). The CDR3 sequence is CASSLATGETQYF. The CDR3 DNA follows: TGTGCCAGCAGCTTAGCAACCGGAGAGACCCAGTACTTC.

The rearrangement links TRBV24-1 to TRBJ2-2, with D perhaps TRBD2 (5 bases). The CDR3 is 13 amino acids. Per the germline V gene, CDR1 is KGHDR and CDR2 is SFDVKD. The ends were cut back, 9 bases at V and 1 base at J, with 8 bases in the middle. CDR3 DNA sequence: TGTGCCACCCAGGACTGGAACACCGGGGAGCTGTTTTTT. It specifies CATQDWNTGELFF.

The J gene is TRBJ1-4, the V gene TRBV2; TRBD1 matches 8 bases. Germline V gene sequence: CDR1 SNHLY, CDR2 FYNNEI. This CDR3 has 15 residues. The trim removed 6 bases at V and 4 bases at J, leaving 7 bases unmatched. The DNA of the CDR3 is TGTGCCAGCAGACCCGACAGGGGAGGTAATGAAAAACTGTTTTTT. Its protein is CASRPDRGGNEKLFF.

The chain combines TRBV5-1 with TRBJ2-1, with D perhaps TRBD2 (5 bases). The CDR3 is made up of 14 amino acids. V lost 4 bases, J lost 1 base, and 9 bases lay in between. The germline gives CDR1 SGHRS, CDR2 YFSETQ. CDR3 DNA: TGCGCCAGCAGCCTACTAGGGTCCTACAATGAGCAGTTCTTC. It codes for CASSLLGSYNEQFF.

The chain couples TRBV30 to TRBJ1-1; 8 nucleotides match TRBD1. CDR1 is GTSNPN, CDR2 SVGIG, per germline (reference sequence). With 8 bases clipped from V and 0 bases from J, the junction kept 8 bases outside the gene matches. The CDR3 is 14 residues long. The CDR3 coding sequence is TGTGCCCTAACGACAGGGGCCATGAACACTGAAGCTTTCTTT. Amino acids: CALTTGAMNTEAFF.

J is TRBJ2-7 and V is TRBV6-5, with D tentatively TRBD2 (6 bases). Germline CDR1 and CDR2: MNHEY and SVGAGI. Trimming took 7 bases from V and 7 from J, leaving 14 bases between them. The CDR3 consists of 12 residues. The CDR3 DNA is TGTGCCAGCAAAGACGTAGGGAGGGAGCAGTACGTC. This encodes CASKDVGREQYV.

To note about this clone: In the same sample, other DNA sequences code for this CDR3. CDR3 bases: TGTGCCAGCAGCTTAGATCGCGGGGGGCAGGAGACCCAGTACTTC. This sequence encodes CASSLDRGGQETQYF. This chain uses TRBV11-2 with TRBJ2-5, with 8 bases lining up with TRBD2. The junction had 5 bases not matched to a gene; V was cut back by 0 bases and J by 5 bases. CDR1 and CDR2 (germline): SGHAT, FQNNGV. This CDR3 is 15 amino acids long.

The chain combines TRBV18 with TRBJ1-6, with D tentatively TRBD1 (6 bases). The CDR3 extends over 15 amino acids. Germline CDR1 and CDR2: KGHSH and LQKENI. V shed 8 bases and J shed 13 bases, with 24 bases lying between them. The CDR3 DNA reads TGTGCCAGCCGTAGTAAAAGGACAGACTCCCTGCCCCTCCACTTT. It specifies CASRSKRTDSLPLHF.

This rearrangement joins TRBV3-1 (or the pseudogene TRBV3-2) to TRBJ2-7, with 10 nucleotides matching TRBD2. Germline CDR1 reads LGHDT; CDR2 reads YNNKEL (reference sequence). The junction had 3 bases not matched to a gene; V was cut back by 3 bases and J by 1 base. The length of the CDR3 is 15 residues. CDR3 region: CASSQASGSSYEQYF. The DNA for the CDR3 is TGTGCCAGCAGCCAGGCTAGCGGGAGTTCCTACGAGCAGTACTTC.

This clone has only a few counts. The genes are TRBV7-2 and TRBJ1-5, with a weak D call TRBD1 (6 bases). The V end was cut by 0 bases, the J end by 7 bases, with 13 bases between. The CDR3 extends over 15 amino acids. Germline V gives CDR1 SGHTA, CDR2 FQGNSA. In DNA, the CDR3 is TGTGCCAGCAGCTTAGCGCTAGGGGGGGGCCAGCCCCAGCATTTT. This encodes CASSLALGGGQPQHF.

This rearrangement joins TRBV6-5 to TRBJ2-7; 8 positions match TRBD2. Germline assignment: CDR1 MNHEY and CDR2 SVGAGI. This CDR3 region has 16 residues. After removal of 4 bases from V and 4 bases from J, the junction contained 12 bases not matched to a gene. CDR3 protein: CASSSPRTGGGYEQYF. The CDR3 DNA reads TGTGCCAGCAGTTCCCCCCGAACGGGAGGGGGTTACGAGCAGTACTTC.

This chain uses TRBV6-1 with TRBJ2-7, with 11 bases aligning to TRBD1. Germline V CDR1 and CDR2: MNHNS, SASEGT. The CDR3 runs to 17 residues. The ends lost 3 bases at V and 2 bases at J; junction bases unmatched: 9. The CDR3 region is CASSDGTGGRNPYEQYF. For the CDR3, the DNA is TGTGCCAGCAGTGATGGGACAGGGGGACGTAATCCCTACGAGCAGTACTTC.

The gene calls are TRBV3-1 (or the pseudogene TRBV3-2) and TRBJ2-5; TRBD2 might be the D (6 bases). Trimming removed 1 base at V and 3 bases at J, with 15 bases between. This CDR3 contains 16 residues. Germline-derived CDR1 and CDR2 are LGHDT and YNNKEL (reference sequence). CDR3 loop: CASSQVKFGGEETQYF. Written as DNA, the CDR3 is TGTGCCAGCAGCCAAGTTAAGTTCGGCGGGGAAGAGACCCAGTACTTC.